One sample yielded the 8 T cell receptor beta chains listed below, sequenced in a study of breast tumors, draining lymph nodes, adjacent tissues. Each CDR3 protein is one row after TCRdb ran MiXCR on the multiplex PCR reads. The sample lists 84,000 or so distinct CDR3 sequences, over 25% occurring once. Breast cancer patients provided tissue from their axillary draining lymph nodes. The sequenced material came from axillary lymph node tissue. These receptors originate from a female donor with breast cancer. Some clones in this sample may be carry-over from other donors' samples.

This clonotype was recorded many times. The chain links TRBV11-3 to TRBJ1-4; D gene uncertain. This CDR3 has 15 residues. CDR1 and CDR2 (germline): SGHNT, YENEEA. V was pared by 5 bases and J by 7 bases, with 17 bases between. CDR3 residues: CASSARVQGIEKLFF. The CDR3 nucleotides are TGTGCCAGCAGCGCCCGGGTCCAAGGAATTGAAAAACTGTTTTTT.

The chain recombines TRBV7-2 with TRBJ1-4; 11 nucleotides match TRBD1. The CDR3 totals 15 residues. CDR1 and CDR2 from the germline V gene are SGHTA and FQGNSA. V was pared by 6 bases and J by 3 bases, with 3 bases of the junction left unmatched. CDR3 residues: CASSSDRGPNEKLFF. The CDR3 nucleotides read TGTGCCAGCAGTTCGGACAGGGGGCCTAATGAAAAACTGTTTTTT.

Many counts were recorded for this clonotype. This chain uses TRBV7-9 with TRBJ2-1; 7 positions agree with TRBD1. CDR1 is SEHNR and CDR2 is FQNEAQ in the germline V gene (reference sequence). The ends lost 5 bases at V and 10 bases at J; junction bases unmatched: 5. The CDR3 is 12 amino acids. DNA of the CDR3: TGTGCCAGCAGCCCCCGACAGGGCGAGCAGTTCTTC. Translating gives CASSPRQGEQFF.

Concerning this clonotype itself: Compared with germline, one end of the junction differs, possibly owing to a read error. The chain links TRBV5-6 to TRBJ1-1; the D is unclear. Germline V gene lookup returns CDR1 SGHDT and CDR2 YYEEEE. The CDR3 is made up of 14 amino acids. For the CDR3, the DNA is TGTGCCAGCAGCTTGGATCAGGAGAACGCTGAAGCTTTCTTT. This sequence encodes CASSLDQENAEAFF.

A remark on this clonotype: A much larger clone lies a single base off, so this may be a read error. This chain connects TRBV27 to TRBJ1-4; D is uncertain. There are 12 residues in the CDR3. The germline V gene encodes CDR1 MNHEY and CDR2 SMNVEV (reference sequence). The CDR3 bases are TGTGCCTGCAGTCCACCGGGGAAAGAACTGTTTTTT. This gives the protein CACSPPGKELFF.

Of note for this clonotype: The conserved phenylalanine or tryptophan is not found at the CDR3 terminus, so this likely reflects a read error. The chain has TRBV19 and TRBJ2-1, with D perhaps matching TRBD2 (6 bases). The CDR3 is made up of 14 amino acids. Germline V gene lookup returns CDR1 LNHDA and CDR2 SQIVND (reference sequence). V lost 2 bases and J 6 bases, leaving 11 bases between the germline ends. The CDR3 DNA follows: TGTGCCAGTAGTATACTGGGGGGAACCAATGAGCAGTTCTTG. It encodes CASSILGGTNEQFL.

Remarks on this clonotype: Sequence at one end of the junction differs from germline and may be a read error. V usage is TRBV7-2 and J usage is TRBJ2-1; TRBD1 aligns across 8 bases. Per the germline V gene, CDR1 is SGHTA and CDR2 is FQGNSA. There are 15 residues in the CDR3. CDR3 coding DNA: TGTGCCAGCAGCTTAGCCCAGGGGGCCTACAATGAGCAGCTCTTC. It translates to CASSLAQGAYNEQLF.

This clonotype was seen many times. The chain has TRBV7-2 and TRBJ1-3; a weak D match, TRBD1 (5 bases). The germline V gene has CDR1 SGHTA and CDR2 FQGNSA. Deletions cut 2 bases from V and 1 base from J, with 9 bases between. The CDR3 is made up of 15 amino acids. The CDR3 protein is CASSLQGGSGNTIYF. CDR3 DNA sequence: TGTGCCAGCAGCTTACAGGGCGGGTCTGGAAACACCATATATTTT.